Listed below are T cell receptor beta chains from one sample, sequenced in a study of high-grade serous ovarian cancer treatment subgroups. Data came from immunoSEQ multiplex PCR; TCRdb stores just in-frame clones and leaves some out. Of about 5,700 clones in the sample, around 66% were seen once. The sample consisted of tumor tissue. The receptors shown here come from a human donor with high-grade serous ovarian cancer. Both conserved end residues are part of each CDR3.

V: TRBV5-1
CDR3: CASSIQSGNNEQFF

V: TRBV6-6
CDR3: CASSYEGGLNTEAFF

V: TRBV7-8
CDR3: CASSSRGGSSYNEQFF

V: TRBV25-1
CDR3: CASSGPTGFELFF

V: TRBV6-1
CDR3: CASSEFGKNHLYSNQPQHF

V: TRBV18
CDR3: CASSPTTGDYGYTF

V: TRBV4-1
CDR3: CASSQDRASGNTIYF

V: TRBV2
CDR3: CASSETPSARTDTQYF

V: TRBV28
CDR3: CASSLGPLWRAGEKLFF

V: TRBV6-1
CDR3: CASRSGSDYGYTF

V: TRBV5-1
CDR3: CASSLGQGDQPQHF

V: TRBV2
CDR3: CASTGLASTRAQYF

V: TRBV6-6
CDR3: CASRVGDNQPQHF

V: TRBV4-1
CDR3: CASSQDPPGVMSNQPQHF

V: TRBV7-8
CDR3: CASSSRTDEKLFF

V: TRBV4-3
CDR3: CASSQEQGLNTEAFF

V: TRBV7-9
CDR3: CASTSDPVQDEKLFF

V: TRBV27
CDR3: CASGRRTGVNGELFF

V: TRBV19
CDR3: CASKGTHAHTEAFF

V: TRBV28
CDR3: CASSSQIGGLYNEQFF

V: TRBV5-5
CDR3: CASSATGAPNQPQHF

V: TRBV7-2
CDR3: CASSQYGTGSYEQYF

V: TRBV28
CDR3: CASSSRVYGYTF

V: TRBV4-2
CDR3: CASSQGSGGRTTQETQYF

V: TRBV7-2
CDR3: CASSPGLASSEQYF

V: TRBV6-4
CDR3: CASRASKGQMNTEAFF

V: TRBV10-1
CDR3: CASSDLRTTSTDTQYF

V: TRBV7-9
CDR3: CASSPPGESQPQHF